These T cell receptor beta chains were read from a single sample in a study of shared clonotypes between healthy human individuals. Clones were read by immunoSEQ multiplex PCR, and TCRdb kept only the in-frame ones, dropping some. Among about 490,000 clones listed, about 82% were seen once. Material for sequencing was PBMCs. The origin of the receptors is a woman aged 35 to 49 in good health. Some clones in this sample may be carry-over from other donors' samples. Both conserved end residues are trimmed from each CDR3. Rows may omit the clone size; those that give it use once, few, many or a size class.

V	size	J	CDR3
TRBV5-1	.	TRBJ2-1	ASSAGGGWGYNEQF
TRBV27	.	TRBJ1-3	ASMSRGGGNTIY
TRBV30	.	TRBJ1-2	AWSGEGISGYT
TRBV29-1	.	TRBJ2-5	SVSDPGETQY
TRBV6-6	.	TRBJ1-1	ASTTSPNGVTEAF
TRBV29-1	many	TRBJ1-5	SVGQGDLQPQH
TRBV6-1	.	TRBJ2-7	ASSDIGTGVSYEQY
TRBV5-1	few	TRBJ2-7	ASSTGSLVYEQY
TRBV29-1	.	TRBJ2-3	SVSAVRADTQY
TRBV6-6	once	TRBJ2-5	ASSYQAGRQETQY
TRBV6-5	.	TRBJ1-1	ASSYAGTTNTEAF
TRBV5-1	.	TRBJ2-1	ASSQLAGRVNEQF
TRBV7-6	.	TRBJ1-1	ASSLGTKMNTEAF
TRBV7-2	.	TRBJ2-5	ASSLGAGGGETQY
TRBV6-5	.	TRBJ1-4	ASSRSRASREKLF
TRBV4-3	.	TRBJ1-1	ASSQGPTAEAF
TRBV5-1	.	TRBJ2-1	ASSPSAVGWNEQF
TRBV7-9	many	TRBJ1-4	ASSLAGGFEKLF
TRBV7-2	once	TRBJ2-1	ASSFGTRIGEQF
TRBV28	.	TRBJ2-7	ASSSLRTRAYEQY
TRBV7-9	.	TRBJ2-7	ALRGQDSYEQY
TRBV6-6	.	TRBJ1-1	ASSDGLNTEAF
TRBV28	.	TRBJ2-7	ASILGSGSSYEQY
TRBV28	many	TRBJ2-1	ASSLGGGTGSYNEQF
TRBV10-2	.	TRBJ2-2	ASRGLAGGSTGELF
TRBV6-5	.	TRBJ1-2	ASIHRTGPSYGYT
TRBV30	.	TRBJ2-5	AWSVTSGETQY
TRBV28	.	TRBJ1-2	ASQPGQNYGYT
TRBV5-5	.	TRBJ2-2	ASSPWTGGVTGELF
TRBV9	.	TRBJ2-1	ASSVTGTGGYEQF
TRBV9	many	TRBJ1-4	ASSTGATNEKLF
TRBV28	.	TRBJ2-2	AGAGRSTGELF
TRBV30	.	TRBJ1-6	ACSGTVFYNSPPH
TRBV7-2	.	TRBJ2-3	ASFEVRAGVGTDTQY
TRBV4-2	.	TRBJ2-1	ASSQDFPLPPSLFGYEQF
TRBV5-1	.	TRBJ2-3	ASSLAALTDTQY
TRBV11-2	many	TRBJ2-7	ASSLRPGQGPYEQY
TRBV10-3	.	TRBJ1-1	AISAREEAF
TRBV6-5	few	TRBJ2-7	ASTMRGSGYEQY
TRBV9	.	TRBJ2-5	ASSVVQGGQETQY
TRBV7-9	.	.	ASSTQGRSSYEQY
TRBV7-2	.	TRBJ2-7	ASSLEFFSYEQY
TRBV4-3	once	TRBJ1-1	ASSQDRINTEAF
TRBV6-1	.	TRBJ2-7	ASSEFGSYEQY
TRBV5-1	.	TRBJ2-1	ASRPTSSVYNEQF
TRBV18	.	TRBJ2-7	ASSGASGRSYEQY
TRBV7-9	.	TRBJ2-7	ASSLRQTAYEQY
TRBV10-3	.	TRBJ1-5	AISDGNQPQH
TRBV5-8	.	TRBJ1-2	ASSFADRGIYGYT
TRBV10-2	.	TRBJ2-7	ASSVGGSGSARDEQY
TRBV15	.	TRBJ2-2	ATSRVAVSGVTGELF